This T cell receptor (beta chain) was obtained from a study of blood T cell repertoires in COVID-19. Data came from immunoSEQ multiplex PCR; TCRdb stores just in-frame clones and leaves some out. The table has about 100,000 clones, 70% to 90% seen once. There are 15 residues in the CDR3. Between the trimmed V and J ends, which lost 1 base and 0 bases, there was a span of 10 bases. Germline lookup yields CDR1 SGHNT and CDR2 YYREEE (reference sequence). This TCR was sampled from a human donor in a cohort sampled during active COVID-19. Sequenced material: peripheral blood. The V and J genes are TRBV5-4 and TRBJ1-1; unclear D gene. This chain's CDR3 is CASSLSRGMNTEAFF. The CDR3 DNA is TGTGCCAGCAGCTTGAGTCGAGGCATGAACACTGAAGCTTTCTTT.